This entry concerns a single T cell receptor (beta chain). The data were produced by immunoSEQ multiplex PCR, yet TCRdb's version contains in-frame clones alone and is incomplete. The sample lists 65,000 to 85,000 clones, around 80% occurring once. The data originate from a study of T cell responses to AZD1222 COVID-19 vaccine. The V and J ends lost 7 bases and 6 bases respectively, with 15 bases between them. The germline V gene has CDR1 GTSNPN and CDR2 SVGIG (reference sequence). CDR3 size: 12 residues. The rearrangement uses TRBV30 and TRBJ1-2; tentatively, D is TRBD1 (5 bases). The source of this sequence is an adult who received the AZD1222 COVID-19 vaccine. Here the sequenced sample was peripheral blood, taken 28 days after the second AZD1222 dose. The CDR3 loop reads CAFHFRVDGYTF. CDR3 DNA: TGTGCCTTTCACTTCAGGGTCGATGGCTACACCTTC. Full variable domain (missing parts from reference TRBV30 and TRBJ1-2): SQTIHQWPATLVQPVGSPLSLECTVEGTSNPNLYWYRQAAGRGLQLLFYSVGIGQISSEVPQNLSASRPQDRQFILSSKKLLLSDSGFYLCAFHFRVDGYTFGSGTRLTVV.